This passage covers 6 T cell receptor beta chains from one sample sequenced in a study of blood T cell repertoires in COVID-19. This table comes from immunoSEQ multiplex PCR, and its TCRdb copy is limited to in-frame clones, with some not included. Found here are 300,000 to 350,000 clones, roughly 88% of them singletons; the top ten hold roughly 2%. The specimen sequenced was PBMCs or T cells enriched from blood (not recorded which). These receptors were obtained from a man aged 25 to 40 who had recovered from COVID-19.

The rearrangement uses TRBV27 and TRBJ1-5, with 9 bases matching TRBD1. The germline gives CDR1 MNHEY, CDR2 SMNVEV (reference sequence). After removal of 3 bases from V and 0 bases from J, the junction contained 9 bases not matched to a gene. The CDR3 covers 18 residues. The CDR3: CASSFGTGHVGSNQPQHF. CDR3 nucleotides: TGTGCCAGCAGTTTTGGGACAGGGCACGTTGGTAGCAATCAGCCCCAGCATTTT.

This clone was seen only once. The V gene is TRBV7-9, the J gene TRBJ1-1; unclear D gene. The germline V gene encodes CDR1 SEHNR and CDR2 FQNEAQ (reference sequence). The CDR3 consists of 12 residues. V was clipped by 7 bases and J by 7 bases, with 13 bases between them. The CDR3 nucleotides are TGTGCCAGCACTCCCCCGGGTGATGAAGCTTTCTTT. As protein: CASTPPGDEAFF.

The gene calls are TRBV24-1 and TRBJ2-3; 11 bases line up with TRBD2. CDR3 length: 18 residues. The germline V gene has CDR1 KGHDR and CDR2 SFDVKD. Trimming removed 4 bases from V and 1 base from J; junction bases left unmatched: 9. The CDR3 loop is CATSDRSGGAKGTDTQYF. DNA for the CDR3: TGTGCCACCAGTGACCGTAGCGGGGGGGCAAAAGGCACAGATACGCAGTATTTT.

V gene TRBV10-3 combines with J gene TRBJ1-5; D may be TRBD1 (5 bases). The ends were cut back, 3 bases at V and 2 bases at J, with 20 bases in the middle. CDR1 and CDR2 (germline): ENHRY, SYGVKD. CDR3 length: 18 amino acids. As DNA, the CDR3 is TGTGCCATCAGTGACCATTTGGGATGGACATTGGGCAATCAGCCCCAGCATTTT. Translating gives CAISDHLGWTLGNQPQHF.

The V call is TRBV9, the J call TRBJ2-3; D is perhaps TRBD2 (7 bases). The V end was cut by 6 bases, the J end by 4 bases, with 21 bases between. CDR1 and CDR2 from the germline V gene are SGDLS and YYNGEE. The CDR3 has 16 residues. CDR3: CASKRLPGGQADTQYF. The CDR3 bases are TGTGCCAGCAAAAGATTACCGGGGGGCCAAGCAGATACGCAGTATTTT.

The rearrangement joins TRBV6-5 to TRBJ2-7, with a tentative D call TRBD1 (6 bases). CDR3 size: 16 residues. V lost 4 bases and J lost 7, with 23 bases in between. CDR1 is MNHEY and CDR2 is SVGAGI in the germline V gene. The CDR3 loop is CASSSRLGTRITEQYF. The CDR3 DNA reads as TGTGCCAGCAGTTCGCGCCTCGGGACACGTATTACAGAGCAGTACTTC.